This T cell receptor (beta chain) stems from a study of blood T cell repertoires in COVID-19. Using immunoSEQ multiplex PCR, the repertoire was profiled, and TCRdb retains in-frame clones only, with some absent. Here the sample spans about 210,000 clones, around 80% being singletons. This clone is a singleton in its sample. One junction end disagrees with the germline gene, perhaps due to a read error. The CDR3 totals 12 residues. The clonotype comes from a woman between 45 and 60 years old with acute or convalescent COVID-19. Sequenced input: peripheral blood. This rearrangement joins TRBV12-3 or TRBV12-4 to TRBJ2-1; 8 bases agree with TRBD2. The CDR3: CASSFAGGGGIF. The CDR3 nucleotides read TGTGCCAGCAGTTTTGCGGGAGGTGGAGGGATCTTC.